This T cell receptor beta chain was found in a study of shared clonotypes between healthy human individuals. Assay: immunoSEQ multiplex PCR; the TCRdb copy retains only in-frame clones and omits some. The sample includes over 2 million clones, approximately 95% of them seen just once. Germline V lookup: CDR1 MGHRA, CDR2 YSYEKL. V was pared by 2 bases and J by 6 bases, with 10 bases of the junction left unmatched. The CDR3 totals 15 residues. Naive CD8 populations comprised CD45RO-negative cells positively selected for CCR7, excluding terminally differentiated effector memory CD45RA+ cells. The gene calls are TRBV4-1 and TRBJ2-7, with TRBD2 identical over 7 bases. The origin of this receptor is a man between 18 and 35 years old in good health. Sequencing was carried out using naive CD8+ T cells sorted from blood. Here the CDR3 reads CASSQKGGSGAEQYF. The CDR3 region has the DNA TGCGCCAGCAGCCAAAAGGGCGGGAGCGGGGCCGAGCAGTACTTC.